This TCR beta chain was sequenced for a study of T cells after yellow fever vaccination (dated by TCRdb to about 2019). For context, the study as a whole: The SMART-Seq v4 Ultra Low Input RNA kit was used to prepare libraries from fractions with low cell numbers. To track T-cell clones before and after primary and booster YFV17D yellow fever vaccination, bulk TCR alpha and beta repertoires were sequenced longitudinally. The cohort comprised two healthy male donors, one aged 18 to 30 and one aged 30 to 40 years. Blood was drawn at multiple timepoints before and after primary and secondary immunization, with bulk PBMC replicates and cell subsets isolated. What the research found in general, with its limitations: A small fraction of clonotypes appeared in both the CD4 and CD8 compartments, likely as a result of convergent recombination. Only two donors were included in the study, so the extent to which the findings can be generalized is limited. Most clones expanded after primary vaccination (96% of CD4 and 88% of CD8) were re-detected after the booster, suggesting that broad memory maintenance occurred. Computational filtering was required because FACS-sorted repertoires could contain abundant contaminating clonotypes from the bulk population. The secondary T-cell response was found to be weaker but faster than the primary response, with a peak reached on day 5 rather than on day 15.

This clonotype showed up just a few times. The target of this receptor is not known. No base quality values were provided; no much bigger clone lies one nucleotide off. Taken with the paper, the label for treatment or condition translates to: live attenuated yellow fever vaccine strain. PBMCs were isolated from peripheral blood using a standard Ficoll-Paque protocol. Dynabeads CD4 and CD8 positive selection kits were used to isolate CD4 and CD8 T-cell fractions. TriZol was used to extract RNA from bulk PBMCs, CD4 and CD8 fractions, and dextramer-positive and dextramer-negative fractions. This sample was sequenced with an Illumina NovaSeq 6000. TCR cDNA was synthesized by 5'RACE template switching, through which a universal primer site and unique molecular identifiers were introduced. Priming of cDNA synthesis was performed from both the TCR alpha and TCR beta constant segments. Library amplification involved two PCR steps, and the second step added sample barcodes and sequencing adapters. Libraries were sequenced on Illumina HiSeq 2500 (2x100 bp) or NovaSeq (2x150 bp). For the original study's pipeline: MIGEC handled demultiplexing of reads and collapsing into UMI consensus sequences, while MiXCR performed V(D)J alignment. Vaccine-responding clonotypes were identified with edgeR using replicate PBMC samples, with FDR below 0.01 and a log2 fold change above 5 up to day 15 being required. Each bulk clonotype received a CD4 or CD8 identity based on whether the sequenced CD4 or CD8 repertoire contained that clonotype at higher abundance. TCRdb reanalyzed the raw reads on its own, using fastp at Q25 for trimming and MiXCR for clone calling, and kept in-frame beta chains. A single entry per CDR3 protein holds the most common genes and DNA from its merged rows. TCRdb, not the authors, supplied the V and J calls. The sample has 85,000 to 100,000 distinct CDR3 sequences on record, roughly 6% of them singletons. The top ten constitute roughly 39% of the sample.

The CDR3 goes from the cysteine to the phenylalanine over 14 residues. Only CDR3 DNA is held: 42 bases, read in frame from base 1. Per the germline V gene, SGHDT is the CDR1 and YYEEEE is the CDR2. The junction shows trimming of 7 bases on V and 1 base on J, plus 12 bases between the germline ends. The origin of this receptor is a man younger than 35 who received the YFV17D yellow fever vaccine. The material was CD8+ T cells sorted from PBMCs, obtained 10 days after the yellow fever booster vaccination. The chain was built from TRBV5-6 and TRBJ2-1, with no confident D gene call. The CDR3 region: CASSRAPSYNEQFF. The DNA sequence is TGTGCCAGCTCCCGGGCGCCTTCCTACAATGAGCAGTTCTTC.